The 8 T cell receptor beta chains presented below share a single source sample, sequenced in a study of T cells in Graves' hyperthyroidism and ophthalmopathy. Amplification targeted TCR beta CDR3 regions from RNA transcripts. The TCR CDR3 was amplified in a first-round RT-PCR using the HTBI primer set. TCRdb recomputed calls from the multiplex PCR reads with MiXCR, one row per CDR3 protein. The sample shows 300,000 to 350,000 distinct CDR3 sequences, around 23% of them seen only once. The sequencing input was blood. The source of these receptors is a woman aged 45-59 years with Graves' hyperthyroidism.

In this sample, this clonotype turned up many times. The CDR3 protein is CASLEFGGGGDTEAFF. CDR3 DNA sequence: TGTGCCAGCCTTGAGTTCGGGGGGGGAGGAGACACTGAAGCTTTCTTT. The chain couples TRBV28 to TRBJ1-1; D is possibly TRBD1 (5 bases). The CDR3 totals 16 residues. Germline CDR1 reads MDHEN; CDR2 reads SYDVKM. Trimming removed 8 bases at V and 3 bases at J, with 22 bases between.

This clonotype was seen at least ten times. The chain is built from TRBV6-1 and TRBJ1-1; no clear D gene. From germline, CDR1 is MNHNS and CDR2 SASEGT. This CDR3 spans 13 amino acids. Trimming took 6 bases from V and 3 from J, leaving 11 bases between them. CDR3 sequence: CASSLGRYTEAFF. The CDR3 nucleotides read TGTGCCAGCAGCCTTGGGCGATACACTGAAGCTTTCTTT.

J is TRBJ2-7 and V is TRBV9, with a tentative D call TRBD2 (6 bases). CDR3 length: 14 residues. The germline CDR1 and CDR2 sequences are SGDLS and YYNGEE. V lost 3 bases, J lost 4 bases, and 14 bases lay in between. CDR3 protein: CASSEGPGVYEQYF. The CDR3 coding sequence is TGTGCCAGCAGCGAGGGGCCGGGGGTGTACGAGCAGTACTTC.

This clonotype was picked up many times. V is TRBV6-2 or TRBV6-3 and J is TRBJ2-3, with 11 bases identical to TRBD1. V dropped 6 bases and J dropped 4; count of bases not matched to a gene: 6. This CDR3 region has 15 residues. The germline V gene encodes CDR1 MNHEY and CDR2 SVGEGT. Here the CDR3 reads CASSPGQGVADTQYF. The CDR3 nucleotides read TGTGCCAGCAGCCCGGGACAGGGGGTCGCAGATACGCAGTATTTT.

The chain carries TRBV7-3 and TRBJ2-3; weak D call: TRBD1 (6 bases). This CDR3 has 17 amino acids. CDR1 and CDR2 (germline): SGHTA, FQGTGA. V dropped 0 bases and J dropped 2 bases, with 15 bases sitting between them. CDR3 coding DNA: TGTGCCAGCAGCTTAACGGCCACAGGGACACCCACAGATACGCAGTATTTT. Its protein product is CASSLTATGTPTDTQYF.

V usage is TRBV20-1 and J usage is TRBJ2-5, with TRBD1 as a possible D gene (6 bases). The CDR3 consists of 15 residues. Trimming stripped 6 bases from V and 4 bases from J, with 21 bases between. Germline CDR1 DFQATT, CDR2 SNEGSKA (reference sequence). The CDR3, as DNA: TGCAGTGCCTACCCAGACAGGCCTAAGGGAGAGACCCAGTACTTC. Protein product: CSAYPDRPKGETQYF.

This clonotype has a handful of counts. V is TRBV7-9 and J is TRBJ2-1; 7 bases line up with TRBD1. V lost 4 bases and J lost 2; bases outside the gene matches: 5. The CDR3 consists of 15 residues. CDR1 SEHNR and CDR2 FQNEAQ come from the germline V gene (reference sequence). As DNA, the CDR3 is TGTGCCAGCAGCTCCAGGGGGAGTCCCTACAATGAGCAGTTCTTC. This codes for CASSSRGSPYNEQFF. The variable domain in full, completed from reference TRBV7-9 and TRBJ2-1, reads DTGVSQNPRHKITKRGQNVTFRCDPISEHNRLYWYRQTLGQGPEFLTYFQNEAQLEKSRLLSDRFSAERPKGSFSTLEIQRTEQGDSAMYLCASSSRGSPYNEQFFGPGTRLTVL.

The V and J genes are TRBV28 and TRBJ1-2, with D unclear. V dropped 10 bases and J dropped 1 base, with 7 bases sitting between them. The CDR3 consists of 11 residues. CDR1 is MDHEN, CDR2 SYDVKM, per germline. CDR3 amino acids: CATHNNYGYTF. The CDR3 DNA is TGTGCCACCCACAATAACTATGGCTACACCTTC.